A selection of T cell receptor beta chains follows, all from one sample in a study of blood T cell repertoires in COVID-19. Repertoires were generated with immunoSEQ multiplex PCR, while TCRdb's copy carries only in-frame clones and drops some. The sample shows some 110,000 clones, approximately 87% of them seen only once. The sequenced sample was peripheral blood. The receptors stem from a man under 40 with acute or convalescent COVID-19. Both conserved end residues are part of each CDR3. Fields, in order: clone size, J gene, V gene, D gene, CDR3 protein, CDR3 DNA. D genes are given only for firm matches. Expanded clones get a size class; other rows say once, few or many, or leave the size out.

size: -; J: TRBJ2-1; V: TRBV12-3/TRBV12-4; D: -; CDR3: CASSFGDYNEQFF; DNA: TGTGCCAGCAGTTTCGGGGATTACAATGAGCAGTTCTTC
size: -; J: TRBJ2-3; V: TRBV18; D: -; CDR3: CASSNDYHDTDTQYF; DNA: TGTGCCAGCTCAAACGACTACCATGACACAGATACGCAGTATTTT
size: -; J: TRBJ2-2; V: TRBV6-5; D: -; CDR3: CASSLGRGRELFF; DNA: TGTGCCAGCAGCCTCGGGAGAGGGAGGGAGCTGTTTTTT
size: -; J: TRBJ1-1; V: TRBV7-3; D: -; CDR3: CASSLGGRPNTEAFF; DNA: TGTGCCAGCAGCTTGGGAGGGAGACCCAACACTGAAGCTTTCTTT
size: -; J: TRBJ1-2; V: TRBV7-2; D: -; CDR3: CASSKPTGFNGYTF; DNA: TGTGCCAGCAGCAAACCGACAGGATTTAATGGCTACACCTTC
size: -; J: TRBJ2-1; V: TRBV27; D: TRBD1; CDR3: CASSSWTGGGNEQFF; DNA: TGTGCCAGCAGTTCATGGACAGGGGGAGGCAATGAGCAGTTCTTC
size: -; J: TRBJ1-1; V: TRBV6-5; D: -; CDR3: CASSYSSGHLNTEAFF; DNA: TGTGCCAGCAGTTACTCGAGCGGCCATCTGAACACTGAAGCTTTCTTT
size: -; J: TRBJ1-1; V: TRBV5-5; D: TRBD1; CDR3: CASRKGTVNTEAFF; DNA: TGTGCCAGCAGAAAGGGGACAGTGAACACTGAAGCTTTCTTT
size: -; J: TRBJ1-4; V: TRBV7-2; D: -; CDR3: CASSRTVQGEKLFF; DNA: TGTGCCAGCAGTCGGACAGTTCAGGGTGAAAAACTGTTTTTT
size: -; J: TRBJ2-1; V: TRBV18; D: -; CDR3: CASSPTAGRYNEQFF; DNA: TGTGCCAGCTCACCGACGGCGGGAAGGTACAATGAGCAGTTCTTC
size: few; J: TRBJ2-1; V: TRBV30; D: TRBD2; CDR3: CAWMELAGDYEQFF; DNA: TGTGCCTGGATGGAACTAGCGGGAGACTACGAGCAGTTCTTC
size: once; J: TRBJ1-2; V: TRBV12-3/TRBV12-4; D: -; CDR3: CASSLGQHGYTF; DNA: TGTGCCAGCAGTTTGGGGCAGCATGGCTACACCTTC
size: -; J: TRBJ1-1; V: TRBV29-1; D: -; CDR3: CSVEGTGNTEAFF; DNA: TGCAGCGTTGAAGGGACTGGAAACACTGAAGCTTTCTTT
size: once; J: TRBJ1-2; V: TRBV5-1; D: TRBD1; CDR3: CASSPGGVYGYTF; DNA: TGCGCCAGCAGTCCAGGGGGTGTCTATGGCTACACCTTC
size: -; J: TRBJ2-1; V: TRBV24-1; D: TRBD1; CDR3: CATSDAGTESYNEQFF; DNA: TGTGCCACCAGTGATGCCGGGACAGAAAGTTACAATGAGCAGTTCTTC
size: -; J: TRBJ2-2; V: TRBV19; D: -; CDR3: CASTDGLTQNTGELFF; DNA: TGTGCCAGTACAGACGGACTAACCCAGAACACCGGGGAGCTGTTTTTT
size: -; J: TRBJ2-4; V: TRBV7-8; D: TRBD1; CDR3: CASSFRGLGENIQYF; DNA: TGTGCCAGCAGCTTCAGGGGGCTTGGGGAAAACATTCAGTACTTC
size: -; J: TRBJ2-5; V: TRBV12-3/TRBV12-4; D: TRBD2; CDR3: CALKRDGGETQYF; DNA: TGTGCCCTAAAGCGGGACGGAGGGGAGACCCAGTACTTC